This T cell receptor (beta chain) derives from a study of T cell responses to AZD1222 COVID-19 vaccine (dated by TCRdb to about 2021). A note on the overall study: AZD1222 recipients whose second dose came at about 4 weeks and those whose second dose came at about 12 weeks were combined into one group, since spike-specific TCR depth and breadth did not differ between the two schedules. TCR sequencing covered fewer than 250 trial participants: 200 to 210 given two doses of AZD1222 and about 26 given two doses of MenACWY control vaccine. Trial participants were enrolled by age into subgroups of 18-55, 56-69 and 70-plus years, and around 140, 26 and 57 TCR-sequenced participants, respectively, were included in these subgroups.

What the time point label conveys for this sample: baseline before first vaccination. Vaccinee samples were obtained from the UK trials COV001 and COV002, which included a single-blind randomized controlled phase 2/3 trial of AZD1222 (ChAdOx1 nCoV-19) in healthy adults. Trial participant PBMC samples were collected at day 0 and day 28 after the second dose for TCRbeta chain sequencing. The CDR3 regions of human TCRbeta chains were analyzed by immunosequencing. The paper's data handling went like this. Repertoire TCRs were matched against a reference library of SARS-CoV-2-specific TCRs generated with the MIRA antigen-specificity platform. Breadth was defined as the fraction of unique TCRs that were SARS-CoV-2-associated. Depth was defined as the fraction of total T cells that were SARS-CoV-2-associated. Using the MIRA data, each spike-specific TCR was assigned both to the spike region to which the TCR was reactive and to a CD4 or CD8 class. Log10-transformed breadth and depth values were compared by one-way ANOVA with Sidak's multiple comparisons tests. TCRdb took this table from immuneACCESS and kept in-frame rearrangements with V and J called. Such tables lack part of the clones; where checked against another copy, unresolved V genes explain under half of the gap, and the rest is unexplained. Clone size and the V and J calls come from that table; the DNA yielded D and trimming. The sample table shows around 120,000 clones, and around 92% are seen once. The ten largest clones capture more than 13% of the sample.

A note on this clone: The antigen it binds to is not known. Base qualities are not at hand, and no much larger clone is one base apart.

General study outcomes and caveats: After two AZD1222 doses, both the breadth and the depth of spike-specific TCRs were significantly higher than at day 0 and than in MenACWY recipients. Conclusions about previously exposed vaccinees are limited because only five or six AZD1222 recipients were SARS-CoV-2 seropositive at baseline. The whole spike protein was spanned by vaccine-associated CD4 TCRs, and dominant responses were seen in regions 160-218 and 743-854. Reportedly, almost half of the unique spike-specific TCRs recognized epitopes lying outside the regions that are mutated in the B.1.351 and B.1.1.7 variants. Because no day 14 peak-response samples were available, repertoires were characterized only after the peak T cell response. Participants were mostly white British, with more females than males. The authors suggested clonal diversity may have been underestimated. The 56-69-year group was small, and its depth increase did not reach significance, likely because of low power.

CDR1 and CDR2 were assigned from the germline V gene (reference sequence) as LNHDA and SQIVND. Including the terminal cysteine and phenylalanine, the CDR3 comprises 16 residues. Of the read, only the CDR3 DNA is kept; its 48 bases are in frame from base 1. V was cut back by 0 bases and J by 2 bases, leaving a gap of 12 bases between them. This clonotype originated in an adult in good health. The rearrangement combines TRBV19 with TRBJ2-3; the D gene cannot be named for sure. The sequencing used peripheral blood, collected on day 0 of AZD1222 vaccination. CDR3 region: CASSIDRGIHTDTQYF. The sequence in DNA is TGTGCCAGTAGTATAGATCGAGGTATTCACACAGATACGCAGTATTTT.